This entry concerns a single TCR beta chain. This CDR3 is 14 amino acids long. Per the germline V gene, CDR1 is LGHNA and CDR2 is YNFKEQ. The V end lost 1 base, the J end lost 0 bases, and 5 bases lay between the germline ends. TCRdb ran MiXCR on the 5' RACE reads and lists one entry per CDR3 protein. Of 97,000 or so distinct CDR3 sequences in the sample, roughly 11% are singletons; the top ten hold about 4.5%. This sample was included in a study of early T cells in non-severe SARS-CoV-2 infection. Study in general: The input, bulk RNA from unsorted whole blood, was sequenced, and chains were unpaired.

The specimen was whole blood, collected at baseline. V is TRBV4-2 and J is TRBJ2-3; D is unclear. The TCR sequence derives from an adult who was a healthcare worker with PCR-confirmed SARS-CoV-2 infection or an uninfected control (not recorded which). Here the CDR3 DNA reads TGTGCCAGCAGCCAAGGCGAGAGCACAGATACGCAGTATTTT. Amino acid sequence: CASSQGESTDTQYF.